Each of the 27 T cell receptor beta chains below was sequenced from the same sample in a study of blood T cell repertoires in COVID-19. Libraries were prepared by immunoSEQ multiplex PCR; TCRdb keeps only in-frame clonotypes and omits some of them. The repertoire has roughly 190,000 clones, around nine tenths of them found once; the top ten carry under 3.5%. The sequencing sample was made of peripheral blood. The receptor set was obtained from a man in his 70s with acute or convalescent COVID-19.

The DNA of the CDR3 is TGTGCCAGCAGCTTGTCGGCGGGGACCCAGTACTTC. Translation: CASSLSAGTQYF. The V call is TRBV11-2, the J call TRBJ2-5; possibly TRBD2 for D (5 bases). The germline V gene encodes CDR1 SGHAT and CDR2 FQNNGV. V gave up 3 bases and J gave up 7 bases, with 9 bases separating them. The CDR3 has 12 amino acids. Complete variable domain (other parts from reference TRBV11-2 and TRBJ2-5): EAGVAQSPRYKIIEKRQSVAFWCNPISGHATLYWYQQILGQGPKLLIQFQNNGVVDDSQLPKDRFSAERLKGVDSTLKIQPAKLEDSAVYLCASSLSAGTQYFGPGTRLLVL.

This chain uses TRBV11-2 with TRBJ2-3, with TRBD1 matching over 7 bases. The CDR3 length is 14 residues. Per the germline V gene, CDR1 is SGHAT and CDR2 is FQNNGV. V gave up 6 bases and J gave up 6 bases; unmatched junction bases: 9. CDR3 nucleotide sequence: TGTGCCAGCAGAGAAGGACAGGCCTGGGATACGCAGTATTTT. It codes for CASREGQAWDTQYF.

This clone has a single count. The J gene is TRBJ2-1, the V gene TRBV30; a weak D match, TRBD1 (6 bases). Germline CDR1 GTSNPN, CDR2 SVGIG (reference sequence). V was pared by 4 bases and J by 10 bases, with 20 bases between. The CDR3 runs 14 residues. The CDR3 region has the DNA TGTGCCTGGATTGAGGCGGGCGTACAGGGAGAGCAGTTCTTC. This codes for CAWIEAGVQGEQFF.

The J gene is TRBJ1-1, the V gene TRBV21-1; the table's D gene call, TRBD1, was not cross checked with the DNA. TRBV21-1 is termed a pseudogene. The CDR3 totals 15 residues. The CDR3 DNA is TGTGCCAGCGGAACGCCGACAGGGCAGAACACTGAAGCTTTCTTT. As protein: CASGTPTGQNTEAFF.

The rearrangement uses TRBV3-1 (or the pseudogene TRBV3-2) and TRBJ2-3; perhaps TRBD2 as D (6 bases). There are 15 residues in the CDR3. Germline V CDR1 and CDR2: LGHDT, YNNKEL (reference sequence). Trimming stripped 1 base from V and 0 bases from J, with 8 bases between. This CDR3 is CASSQGRGSTDTQYF. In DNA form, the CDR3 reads TGTGCCAGCAGCCAAGGGCGGGGCAGCACAGATACGCAGTATTTT.

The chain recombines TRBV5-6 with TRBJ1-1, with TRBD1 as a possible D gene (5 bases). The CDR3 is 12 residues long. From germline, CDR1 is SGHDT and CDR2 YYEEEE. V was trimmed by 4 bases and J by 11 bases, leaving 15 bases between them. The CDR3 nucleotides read TGTGCCAGCAGCCCAGACCAGGGCATGGCTTTCTTT. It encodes CASSPDQGMAFF.

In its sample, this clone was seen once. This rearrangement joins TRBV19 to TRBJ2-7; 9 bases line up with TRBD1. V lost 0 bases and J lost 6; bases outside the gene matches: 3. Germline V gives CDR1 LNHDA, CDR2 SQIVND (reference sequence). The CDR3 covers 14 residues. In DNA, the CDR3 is TGTGCCAGTAGTATAGACGACAGGGGGGGCGAGCAGTACTTC. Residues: CASSIDDRGGEQYF.

CDR3 sequence (DNA): TGTGCCAGCAGCTCCACAGCGGGGGGAAGGGAGCTGTTTTTT. It codes for CASSSTAGGRELFF. This chain uses TRBV7-2 with TRBJ2-2, with TRBD2 identical over 9 bases. With V trimmed by 4 bases and J by 9 bases, 6 bases remained unmatched. Germline V gene data show CDR1 as SGHTA and CDR2 as FQGNSA. This CDR3 has 14 residues.

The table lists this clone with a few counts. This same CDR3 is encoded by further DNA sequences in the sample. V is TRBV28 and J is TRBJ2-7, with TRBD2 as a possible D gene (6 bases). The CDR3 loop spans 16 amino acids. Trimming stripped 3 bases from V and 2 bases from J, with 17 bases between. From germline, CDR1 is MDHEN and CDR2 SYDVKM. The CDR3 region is CASSFFGLAEAYEQYF. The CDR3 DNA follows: TGTGCCAGCAGTTTCTTTGGCTTAGCGGAGGCCTACGAGCAGTACTTC.

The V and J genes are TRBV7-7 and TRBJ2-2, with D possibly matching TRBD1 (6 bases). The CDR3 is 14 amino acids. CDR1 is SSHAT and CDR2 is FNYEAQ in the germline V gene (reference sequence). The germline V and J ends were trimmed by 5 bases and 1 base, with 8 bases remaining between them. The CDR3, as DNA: TGTGCCAGCAGCGAGGGGGTGAACACCGGGGAGCTGTTTTTT. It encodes CASSEGVNTGELFF.

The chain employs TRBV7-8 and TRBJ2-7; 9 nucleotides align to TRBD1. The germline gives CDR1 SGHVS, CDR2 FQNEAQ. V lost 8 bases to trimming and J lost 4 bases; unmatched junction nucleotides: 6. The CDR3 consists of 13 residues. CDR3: CASSGQGPYEQYF. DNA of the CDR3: TGTGCCAGCTCAGGACAGGGGCCTTACGAGCAGTACTTC. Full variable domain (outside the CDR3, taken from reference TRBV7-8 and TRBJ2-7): GAGVSQSPRYKVAKRGQDVALRCDPISGHVSLFWYQQALGQGPEFLTYFQNEAQLDKSGLPSDRFFAERPEGSVSTLKIQRTQQEDSAVYLCASSGQGPYEQYFGPGTRLTVT.

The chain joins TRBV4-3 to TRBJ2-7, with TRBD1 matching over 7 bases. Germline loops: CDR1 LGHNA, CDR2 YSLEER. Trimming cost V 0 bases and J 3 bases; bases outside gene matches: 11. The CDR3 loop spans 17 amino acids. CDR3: CASSQDYIIWTGYEQYF. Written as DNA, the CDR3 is TGCGCCAGCAGCCAAGATTATATCATTTGGACAGGCTACGAGCAGTACTTC.

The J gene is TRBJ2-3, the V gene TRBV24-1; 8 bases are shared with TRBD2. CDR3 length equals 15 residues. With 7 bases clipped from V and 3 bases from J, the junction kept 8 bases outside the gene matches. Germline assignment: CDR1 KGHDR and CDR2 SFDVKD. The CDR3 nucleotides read TGTGCCACCAGAGAACAAGCGGGAGAGACAGATACGCAGTATTTT. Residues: CATREQAGETDTQYF.

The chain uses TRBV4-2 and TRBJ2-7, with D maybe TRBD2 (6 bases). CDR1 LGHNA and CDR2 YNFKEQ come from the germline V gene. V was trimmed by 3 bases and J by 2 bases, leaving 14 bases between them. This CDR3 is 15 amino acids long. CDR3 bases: TGTGCCAGCAGCCAGGAACTAGCCCTAACCTACGAGCAGTACTTC. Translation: CASSQELALTYEQYF.

Here the CDR3 reads CASTGTVISNQPQHF. The CDR3 DNA reads TGTGCCAGTACCGGGACAGTTATTAGCAATCAGCCCCAGCATTTT. J is TRBJ1-5 and V is TRBV28; 7 bases are a match to TRBD1. The CDR3 length is 15 residues. J lost 0 bases, V lost 9 bases, and 8 bases had no gene match. CDR1 and CDR2 (germline): MDHEN, SYDVKM.

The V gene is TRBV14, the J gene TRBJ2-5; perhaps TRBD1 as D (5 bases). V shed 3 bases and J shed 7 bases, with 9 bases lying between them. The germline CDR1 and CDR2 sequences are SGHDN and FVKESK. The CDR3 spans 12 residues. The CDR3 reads CASSHPQGTQYF. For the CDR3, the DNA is TGTGCCAGCAGCCACCCCCAGGGGACCCAGTACTTC.

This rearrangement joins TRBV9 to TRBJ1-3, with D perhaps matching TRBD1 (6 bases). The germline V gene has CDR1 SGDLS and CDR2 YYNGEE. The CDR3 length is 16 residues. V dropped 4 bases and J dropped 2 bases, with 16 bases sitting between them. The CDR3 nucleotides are TGTGCCAGCAGCCAGACCCTGGGGACACCTGGAAACACCATATATTTT. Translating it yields CASSQTLGTPGNTIYF. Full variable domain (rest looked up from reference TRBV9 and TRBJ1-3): DSGVTQTPKHLITATGQRVTLRCSPRSGDLSVYWYQQSLDQGLQFLIQYYNGEERAKGNILERFSAQQFPDLHSELNLSSLELGDSALYFCASSQTLGTPGNTIYFGEGSWLTVV.

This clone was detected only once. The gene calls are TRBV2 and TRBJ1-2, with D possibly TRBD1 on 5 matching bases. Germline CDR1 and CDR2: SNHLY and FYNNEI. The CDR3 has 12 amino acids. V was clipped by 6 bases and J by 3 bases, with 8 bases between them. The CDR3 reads CASRWGDYGYTF. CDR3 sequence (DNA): TGTGCCAGCAGGTGGGGGGACTATGGCTACACCTTC.

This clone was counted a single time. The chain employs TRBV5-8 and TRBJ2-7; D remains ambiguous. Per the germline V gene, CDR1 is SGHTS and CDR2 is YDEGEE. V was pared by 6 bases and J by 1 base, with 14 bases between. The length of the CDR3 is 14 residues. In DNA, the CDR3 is TGTGCCAGCATCTACAGCCTTTGGTCCTACGAGCAGTACTTC. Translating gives CASIYSLWSYEQYF.

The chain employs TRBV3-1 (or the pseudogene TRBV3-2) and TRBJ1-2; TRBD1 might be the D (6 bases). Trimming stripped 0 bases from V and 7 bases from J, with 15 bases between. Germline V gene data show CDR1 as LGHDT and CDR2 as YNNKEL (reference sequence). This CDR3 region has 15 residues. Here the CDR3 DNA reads TGTGCCAGCAGCCAAGATCTTGGGGGCGCGGGTGGCTACACCTTC. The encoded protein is CASSQDLGGAGGYTF.

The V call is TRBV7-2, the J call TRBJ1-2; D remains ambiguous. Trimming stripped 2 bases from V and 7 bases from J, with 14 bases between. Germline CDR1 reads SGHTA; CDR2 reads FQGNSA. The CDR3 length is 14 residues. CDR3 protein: CASSLFRGNAGYTF. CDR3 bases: TGTGCCAGCAGCTTATTTCGGGGTAATGCTGGCTACACCTTC.

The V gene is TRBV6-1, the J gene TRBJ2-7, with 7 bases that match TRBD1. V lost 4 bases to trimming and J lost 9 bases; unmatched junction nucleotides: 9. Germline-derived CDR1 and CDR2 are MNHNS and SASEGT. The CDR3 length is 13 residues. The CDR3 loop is CASSADRDTGQYF. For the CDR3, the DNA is TGTGCCAGCAGTGCCGACAGGGATACAGGGCAGTACTTC.

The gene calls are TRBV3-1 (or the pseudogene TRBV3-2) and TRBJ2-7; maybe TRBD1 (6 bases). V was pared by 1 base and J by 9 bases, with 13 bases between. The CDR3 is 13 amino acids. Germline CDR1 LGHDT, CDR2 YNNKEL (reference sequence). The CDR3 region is CASSQGEGGGQYF. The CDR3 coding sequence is TGTGCCAGCAGCCAAGGTGAAGGGGGTGGGCAGTACTTC.

The CDR3 here is CASSQDLGTGGLNTGELFF. CDR3 in DNA: TGTGCCAGCAGCCAAGATCTTGGGACAGGGGGCTTGAACACCGGGGAGCTGTTTTTT. The chain links TRBV14 to TRBJ2-2, with 12 bases that match TRBD1. Germline V lookup: CDR1 SGHDN, CDR2 FVKESK. This CDR3 is built from 19 residues. V lost 0 bases and J lost 1; bases outside the gene matches: 6.

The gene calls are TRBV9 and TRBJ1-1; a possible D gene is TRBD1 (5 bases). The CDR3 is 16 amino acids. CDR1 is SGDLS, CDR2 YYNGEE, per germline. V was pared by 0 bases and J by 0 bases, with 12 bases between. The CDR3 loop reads CASSVGMGEVNTEAFF. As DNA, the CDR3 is TGTGCCAGCAGCGTAGGGATGGGGGAGGTGAACACTGAAGCTTTCTTT.

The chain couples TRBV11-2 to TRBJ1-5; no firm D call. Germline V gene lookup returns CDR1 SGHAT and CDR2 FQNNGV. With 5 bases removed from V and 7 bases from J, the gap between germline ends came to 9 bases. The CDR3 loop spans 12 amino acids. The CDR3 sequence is CASSPRHQPQHF. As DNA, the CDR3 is TGTGCCAGCAGCCCGCGACACCAGCCCCAGCATTTT.

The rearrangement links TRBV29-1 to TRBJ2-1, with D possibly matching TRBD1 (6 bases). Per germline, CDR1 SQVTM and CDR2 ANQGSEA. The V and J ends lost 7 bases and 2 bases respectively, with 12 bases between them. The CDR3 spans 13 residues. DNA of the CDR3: TGCAGCGGAAACAGGGACCCCTACAATGAGCAGTTCTTC. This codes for CSGNRDPYNEQFF.